This section outlines one T cell receptor beta chain sequence together with its context. This sample is drawn from a study of technical replicates of blood from several donors. Generated by immunoSEQ multiplex PCR, the TCRdb table keeps only in-frame clones and is missing some. The table shows tens of thousands of clones, with more than 85% occurring only once. CDR1 SGHTA and CDR2 FQGNSA come from the germline V gene. V gave up 2 bases and J gave up 2 bases; unmatched junction bases: 6. The CDR3 runs to 16 residues. The source is a human donor in good health. Some clones in this sample may be carry-over from other donors' samples. The sample taken for sequencing was PBMCs. The chain recombines TRBV7-2 with TRBJ2-1; the match to TRBD2 covers 7 bases. The CDR3 DNA reads as TGTGCCAGCAGCTTACGGGAGGCAGAGCCCTACAATGAGCAGTTCTTC. Protein product: CASSLREAEPYNEQFF.